A selection of T cell receptor beta chains follows, all from one sample in a study of shared clonotypes between healthy human individuals. This table comes from immunoSEQ multiplex PCR, and its TCRdb copy is limited to in-frame clones, with some not included. Of a few million clones listed, about 93% are singletons. Specimen: naive CD8+ T cells from PBMCs. The origin of the receptors is a man aged 18 to 29 in good health. Some clones in this sample may be carry-over from other donors' samples. The CDR3 runs from the conserved cysteine through the conserved F or W. Each record gives: D gene, clone size, J gene, V gene, CDR3 protein, CDR3 DNA. A D gene is named only where the DNA matches it firmly. Not all rows give a size; the values are once, few, many and, for expanded clones, a class.

d_call: TRBD1
clone_size: .
j_call: TRBJ1-1
v_call: TRBV11-2
cdr3_aa: CASSLTGGGTEAFF
cdr3_nt: TGTGCCAGCAGCTTAACAGGGGGTGGAACTGAAGCTTTCTTT

d_call: .
clone_size: .
j_call: TRBJ2-1
v_call: TRBV5-1
cdr3_aa: CASREGGEVVRDEQFF
cdr3_nt: TGCGCCAGCAGAGAGGGCGGAGAGGTGGTTCGGGATGAGCAGTTCTTC

d_call: TRBD1
clone_size: .
j_call: TRBJ1-2
v_call: TRBV7-9
cdr3_aa: CASSIGTGENGYTF
cdr3_nt: TGTGCCAGCAGTATCGGGACAGGGGAGAATGGCTACACCTTC

d_call: .
clone_size: .
j_call: TRBJ2-1
v_call: TRBV2
cdr3_aa: CASSKGPEQFF
cdr3_nt: TGTGCCAGCAGTAAGGGACCCGAGCAGTTCTTC

d_call: .
clone_size: .
j_call: TRBJ2-7
v_call: TRBV7-7
cdr3_aa: CASSPWGKSYEQYF
cdr3_nt: TGTGCCAGCAGCCCTTGGGGGAAGTCCTACGAGCAGTACTTC

d_call: TRBD2
clone_size: .
j_call: TRBJ2-1
v_call: TRBV12-5
cdr3_aa: CASRTSEEYNEQFF
cdr3_nt: TGTGCTAGTCGGACTAGCGAAGAATACAATGAGCAGTTCTTC

d_call: .
clone_size: .
j_call: TRBJ1-4
v_call: TRBV19
cdr3_aa: CASQPTRGVIGTNEKLFF
cdr3_nt: TGTGCCAGCCAACCGACAAGGGGCGTCATCGGAACTAATGAAAAACTGTTTTTT

d_call: TRBD1
clone_size: .
j_call: TRBJ1-2
v_call: TRBV5-6
cdr3_aa: CASSPRGPTGGLGGYTF
cdr3_nt: TGTGCCAGCAGCCCGAGGGGACCGACAGGGGGGTTAGGTGGCTACACCTTC

d_call: TRBD2
clone_size: .
j_call: TRBJ2-7
v_call: TRBV7-9
cdr3_aa: CASSLFREGLYEQYF
cdr3_nt: TGTGCCAGCAGCTTGTTCCGGGAGGGCCTCTACGAGCAGTACTTC

d_call: .
clone_size: .
j_call: TRBJ2-5
v_call: TRBV7-8
cdr3_aa: CASSLDLLALEETQYF
cdr3_nt: TGTGCCAGCAGCTTAGACCTATTAGCGTTGGAAGAGACCCAGTACTTC

d_call: .
clone_size: .
j_call: TRBJ2-7
v_call: TRBV7-8
cdr3_aa: CASSLVRDQGYEQYF
cdr3_nt: TGTGCCAGCAGCTTAGTCCGGGACCAGGGCTACGAGCAGTACTTC

d_call: .
clone_size: .
j_call: TRBJ1-5
v_call: TRBV9
cdr3_aa: CASSVQGAPNQPQHF
cdr3_nt: TGTGCCAGCAGCGTACAAGGGGCCCCCAATCAGCCCCAGCATTTT

d_call: .
clone_size: .
j_call: TRBJ2-7
v_call: TRBV21-1
cdr3_aa: CASSKAGVTSPSSYEQYF
cdr3_nt: TGTGCCAGCAGCAAAGCGGGGGTCACTTCTCCTAGCTCCTACGAGCAGTACTTC

d_call: .
clone_size: .
j_call: TRBJ2-2
v_call: TRBV7-6
cdr3_aa: CASSFFVMSGHNTGELFF
cdr3_nt: TGTGCCAGCAGCTTTTTTGTGATGAGCGGCCACAACACCGGGGAGCTGTTTTTT

d_call: .
clone_size: .
j_call: TRBJ2-6
v_call: TRBV19
cdr3_aa: CACGAGGANVLTF
cdr3_nt: TGTGCCTGTGGGGCGGGTGGGGCCAACGTCCTGACTTTC

d_call: .
clone_size: .
j_call: TRBJ1-2
v_call: TRBV5-1
cdr3_aa: CASSLGRAGYTF
cdr3_nt: TGCGCCAGCAGCTTGGGAAGGGCCGGCTACACCTTC

d_call: .
clone_size: .
j_call: TRBJ2-1
v_call: TRBV7-3
cdr3_aa: CASSLKHSLGYNEQFF
cdr3_nt: TGTGCCAGCAGCTTAAAGCACTCACTGGGGTACAATGAGCAGTTCTTC

d_call: TRBD1
clone_size: once
j_call: TRBJ2-1
v_call: TRBV5-4
cdr3_aa: CASSGTGDNEQFF
cdr3_nt: TGTGCCAGCAGCGGGACAGGGGACAATGAGCAGTTCTTC

d_call: TRBD2
clone_size: .
j_call: TRBJ2-1
v_call: TRBV4-1
cdr3_aa: CASSQVGLGGNEQFF
cdr3_nt: TGCGCCAGCAGCCAAGTAGGACTAGGCGGCAATGAGCAGTTCTTC

d_call: TRBD1
clone_size: .
j_call: TRBJ1-1
v_call: TRBV19
cdr3_aa: CASSWTGGNTEAFF
cdr3_nt: TGTGCCAGTAGTTGGACAGGGGGCAACACTGAAGCTTTCTTT

d_call: .
clone_size: .
j_call: TRBJ2-1
v_call: TRBV28
cdr3_aa: CASSEARTTYNEQFF
cdr3_nt: TGTGCCAGCAGTGAGGCTAGAACAACCTACAATGAGCAGTTCTTC

d_call: .
clone_size: once
j_call: TRBJ2-5
v_call: TRBV7-2
cdr3_aa: CASSLVGTPRETQYF
cdr3_nt: TGTGCCAGCAGCTTAGTAGGCACCCCCAGGGAGACCCAGTACTTC

d_call: TRBD1
clone_size: .
j_call: TRBJ2-1
v_call: TRBV10-3
cdr3_aa: CATLDDRGYNEQFF
cdr3_nt: TGTGCCACACTTGACGACAGGGGCTACAATGAGCAGTTCTTC

d_call: TRBD1
clone_size: .
j_call: TRBJ1-2
v_call: TRBV4-1
cdr3_aa: CASSPGGLGGYTF
cdr3_nt: TGCGCCAGCAGCCCAGGGGGTCTGGGAGGCTACACCTTC

d_call: .
clone_size: .
j_call: TRBJ2-2
v_call: TRBV4-2
cdr3_aa: CASSQERFLRNTGELFF
cdr3_nt: TGTGCCAGCAGCCAAGAACGGTTTTTGAGGAACACCGGGGAGCTGTTTTTT

d_call: TRBD2
clone_size: .
j_call: TRBJ2-7
v_call: TRBV7-2
cdr3_aa: CASSSLAGGFYEQYF
cdr3_nt: TGTGCCAGCAGCTCCCTAGCGGGGGGATTCTACGAGCAGTACTTC

d_call: .
clone_size: .
j_call: TRBJ1-3
v_call: TRBV9
cdr3_aa: CASSAPAGLDVGTIYF
cdr3_nt: TGTGCCAGCAGCGCCCCCGCAGGCCTGGACGTGGGCACCATATATTTT

d_call: .
clone_size: .
j_call: TRBJ2-7
v_call: TRBV5-6
cdr3_aa: CASSPRQEQYF
cdr3_nt: TGTGCCAGCAGCCCTCGGCAAGAGCAGTACTTC